Described below is a single T cell receptor (beta chain) sequence and its context. The antigen is unknown. Sequence at one end of the junction differs from germline and may be a read error. This specimen comes from a study of glioma-infiltrating T cells. Study in general: Target coverage was about 4.5- to 10-fold for roughly 1 million blood T cells. Findings of the study overall: Only very few CDR3 sequences appeared in both tissue and blood.

Using RNA template, CDR3s of TCR alpha and beta were amplified with iRepertoire arm-PCR. TCRdb re-called the multiplex PCR reads with MiXCR, one entry per CDR3 protein. Counted here are 300,000 to 400,000 distinct CDR3 sequences, around 45% occurring once; the ten biggest clones make up around 12%. Germline V gene sequence: CDR1 DFQATT, CDR2 SNEGSKA (reference sequence). The CDR3 is made up of 14 amino acids. This clonotype was sampled from a human donor with low-grade glioma or glioblastoma, undergoing nonglioma brain surgery, or in good health (not recorded which). The chain carries TRBV20-1 and TRBJ2-7; D unclear. Sequenced input: glioma tissue, nonneoplastic brain tissue, or PBMCs (not recorded which). The CDR3 region has the DNA TGCAGTGCGCAAAGGAGCGCCTTCTCCTACGAGCAGTGCTTC. It is translated as CSAQRSAFSYEQCF.